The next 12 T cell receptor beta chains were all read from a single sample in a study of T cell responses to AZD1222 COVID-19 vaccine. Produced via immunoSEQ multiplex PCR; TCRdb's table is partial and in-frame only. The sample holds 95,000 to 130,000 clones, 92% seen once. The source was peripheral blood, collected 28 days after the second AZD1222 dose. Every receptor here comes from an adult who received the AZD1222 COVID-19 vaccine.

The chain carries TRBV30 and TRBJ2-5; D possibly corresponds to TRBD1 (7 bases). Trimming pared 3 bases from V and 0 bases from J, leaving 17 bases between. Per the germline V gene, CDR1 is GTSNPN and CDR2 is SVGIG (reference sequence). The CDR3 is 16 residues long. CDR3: CAWRGGWGRYQETQYF. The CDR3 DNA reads TGTGCCTGGAGAGGGGGCTGGGGGAGGTACCAAGAGACCCAGTACTTC.

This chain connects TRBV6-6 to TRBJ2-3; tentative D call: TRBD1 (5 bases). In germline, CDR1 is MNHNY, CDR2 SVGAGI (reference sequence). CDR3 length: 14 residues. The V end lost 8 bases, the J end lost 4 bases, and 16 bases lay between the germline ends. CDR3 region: CASLRQRVSDTQYF. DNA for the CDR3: TGTGCCAGCCTTCGACAGCGCGTATCAGATACGCAGTATTTT.

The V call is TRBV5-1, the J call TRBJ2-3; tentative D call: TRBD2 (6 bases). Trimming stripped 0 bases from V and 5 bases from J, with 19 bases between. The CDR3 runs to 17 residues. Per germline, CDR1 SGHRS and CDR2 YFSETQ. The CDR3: CASSLVLGGGEGDTQYF. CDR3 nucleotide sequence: TGCGCCAGCAGCTTGGTTCTTGGGGGAGGAGAGGGAGATACGCAGTATTTT.

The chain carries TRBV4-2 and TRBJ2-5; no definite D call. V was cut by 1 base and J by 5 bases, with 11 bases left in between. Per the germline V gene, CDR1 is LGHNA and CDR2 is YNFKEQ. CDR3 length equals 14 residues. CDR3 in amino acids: CASSQGNAGETQYF. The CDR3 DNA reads TGTGCCAGCAGCCAAGGTAACGCTGGGGAGACCCAGTACTTC.

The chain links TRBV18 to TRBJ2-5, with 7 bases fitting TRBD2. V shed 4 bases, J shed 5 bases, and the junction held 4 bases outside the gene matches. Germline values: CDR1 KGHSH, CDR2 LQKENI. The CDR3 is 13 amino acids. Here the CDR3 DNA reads TGTGCCAGCTCACGGGGTAGCGGGGAGACCCAGTACTTC. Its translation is CASSRGSGETQYF. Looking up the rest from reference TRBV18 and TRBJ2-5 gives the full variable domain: NAGVMQNPRHLVRRRGQEARLRCSPMKGHSHVYWYRQLPEEGLKFMVYLQKENIIDESGMPKERFSAEFPKEGPSILRIQQVVRGDSAAYFCASSRGSGETQYFGPGTRLLVL.

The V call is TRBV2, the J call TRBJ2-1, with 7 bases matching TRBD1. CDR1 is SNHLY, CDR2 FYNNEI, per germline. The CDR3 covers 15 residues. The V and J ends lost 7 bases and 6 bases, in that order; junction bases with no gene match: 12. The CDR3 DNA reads TGTGCCAGCACCATTAATTGGGCAGGGGGCAATGAGCAGTTCTTC. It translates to CASTINWAGGNEQFF.

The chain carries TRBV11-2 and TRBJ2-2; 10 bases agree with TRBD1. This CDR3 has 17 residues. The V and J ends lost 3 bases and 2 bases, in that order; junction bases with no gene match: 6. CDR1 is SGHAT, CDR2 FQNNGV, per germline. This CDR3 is CASSLTGGAGNTGELFF. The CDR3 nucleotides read TGTGCCAGCAGCTTGACAGGGGGCGCCGGAAACACCGGGGAGCTGTTTTTT.

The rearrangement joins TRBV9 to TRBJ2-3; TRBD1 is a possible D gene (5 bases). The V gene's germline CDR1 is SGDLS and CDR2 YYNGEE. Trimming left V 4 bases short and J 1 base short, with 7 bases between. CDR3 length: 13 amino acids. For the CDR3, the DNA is TGTGCCAGCAGCACACAGGGCACAGATACGCAGTATTTT. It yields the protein CASSTQGTDTQYF.

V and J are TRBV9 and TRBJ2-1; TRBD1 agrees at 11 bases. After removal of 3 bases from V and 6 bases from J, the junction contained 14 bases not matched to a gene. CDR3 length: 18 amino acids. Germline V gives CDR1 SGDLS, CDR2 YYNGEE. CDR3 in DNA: TGTGCCAGCAGCGCCCGTCAACTTAGGACAGGGGGCTTCAATGAGCAGTTCTTC. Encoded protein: CASSARQLRTGGFNEQFF.

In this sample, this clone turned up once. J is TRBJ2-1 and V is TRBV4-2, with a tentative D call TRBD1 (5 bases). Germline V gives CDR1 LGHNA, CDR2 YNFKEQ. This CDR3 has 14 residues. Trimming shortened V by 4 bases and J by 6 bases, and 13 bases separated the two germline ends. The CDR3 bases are TGTGCCAGCAGCCCGAAGGGGCAGGGCAATGAGCAGTTCTTC. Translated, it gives CASSPKGQGNEQFF.

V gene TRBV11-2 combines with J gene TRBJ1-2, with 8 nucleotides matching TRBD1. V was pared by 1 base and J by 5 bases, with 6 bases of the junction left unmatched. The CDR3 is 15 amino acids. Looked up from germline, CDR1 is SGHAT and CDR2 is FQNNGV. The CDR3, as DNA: TGTGCCAGCAGCTTAGTAGGCAGGGGGCGATATGGCTACACCTTC. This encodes CASSLVGRGRYGYTF.

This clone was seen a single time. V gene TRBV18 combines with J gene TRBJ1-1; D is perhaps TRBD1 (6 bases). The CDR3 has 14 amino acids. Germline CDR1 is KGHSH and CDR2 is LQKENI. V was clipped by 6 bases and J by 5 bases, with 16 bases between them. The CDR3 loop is CASSLGHQGTEAFF. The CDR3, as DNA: TGTGCCAGCTCCCTTGGACACCAGGGGACTGAAGCTTTCTTT.